A selection of T cell receptor beta chains follows, all from one sample in a study of patients and donors after allogeneic stem cell transplantation. Each CDR3 protein is one row after TCRdb ran MiXCR on the RT-PCR reads. The data contain hundreds of thousands of distinct CDR3 sequences, more than 35% of them singletons. Sequenced material: blood, either unsorted or a sorted T cell fraction (not recorded which). These receptors were obtained from a human donor who was either an allogeneic HSCT recipient or a stem cell or donor lymphocyte infusion donor (not recorded which). It is not recorded whose cells these are; they may come from a transplant donor. Both conserved end residues are part of each CDR3. The D gene is left open where the match is weak. Rows give clone size only sometimes, using once, few, many, or a class for an expanded clone.

j_gene,d_gene,abundance,v_gene,CDR3nt,CDR3aa
TRBJ1-1,.,.,TRBV7-8,TGTGCCAGCAGCTTACTAGGGACGAACACTGAAGCTTTCTTT,CASSLLGTNTEAFF
TRBJ1-1,.,.,TRBV20-1,TGCAGTGGGGGAACTTGGGGGACTGAAGCTTTCTTT,CSGGTWGTEAFF
TRBJ2-3,TRBD2,few,TRBV5-1,TGCGCCAGCAGGTATTGGACTAGTACCTTAATCACAGATACGCAGTATTTT,CASRYWTSTLITDTQYF
TRBJ1-6,.,once,TRBV2,TGTGCCAGCAGCGCGCCGGAAAGGGGTCGCTACGGACCCCTCCACTTT,CASSAPERGRYGPLHF
TRBJ1-2,.,.,TRBV28,TGTGCCAGCAGTCTCCCGGAAAGGGTGGGCTACACCTTC,CASSLPERVGYTF
TRBJ2-7,.,.,TRBV20-1,TGCAGTGCTAGACTGCCAAGAGGAGGACTTCCCGAGCTCCACGAGCAGTACTTC,CSARLPRGGLPELHEQYF
TRBJ2-5,.,few,TRBV29-1,TGCAGCGGGGTTCACCCCGGCCGAGAGACCCAGTACTTC,CSGVHPGRETQYF
TRBJ1-1,.,few,TRBV19,TGTGCCAGTAGTATTGTCGTCCAACCAACTGAAGCTTTCTTT,CASSIVVQPTEAFF
TRBJ2-5,.,.,TRBV5-1,TGCGCCAGCAGCCCCGGGGGCCCCAGCGGAGAGACCCAGTACTTC,CASSPGGPSGETQYF
TRBJ1-4,.,.,TRBV28,TGTGCCAGCAGTCTACCCTTGACGTCTAATGAAAAACTGTTTTTT,CASSLPLTSNEKLFF
TRBJ1-4,.,.,TRBV28,TGTGCCAGCACTACGACGGGTCATGAAAAACTGTTTTTT,CASTTTGHEKLFF
TRBJ2-1,.,.,TRBV12-3/TRBV12-4,TGTGCCAGCAGTAACTACGGCAATGAGCAGTTCTTC,CASSNYGNEQFF